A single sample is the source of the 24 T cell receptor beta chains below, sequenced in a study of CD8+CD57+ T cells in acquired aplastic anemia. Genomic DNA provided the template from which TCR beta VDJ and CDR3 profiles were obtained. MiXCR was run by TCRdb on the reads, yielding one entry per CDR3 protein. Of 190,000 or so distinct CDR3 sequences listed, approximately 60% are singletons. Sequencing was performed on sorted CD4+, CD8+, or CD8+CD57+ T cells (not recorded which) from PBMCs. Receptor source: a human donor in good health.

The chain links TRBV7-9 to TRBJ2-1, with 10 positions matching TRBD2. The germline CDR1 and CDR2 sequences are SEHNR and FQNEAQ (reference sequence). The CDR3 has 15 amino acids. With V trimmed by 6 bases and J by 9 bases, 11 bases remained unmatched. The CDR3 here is CASSEATGLASEQFF. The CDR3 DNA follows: TGTGCCAGCAGTGAAGCGACGGGACTAGCGAGTGAGCAGTTCTTC.

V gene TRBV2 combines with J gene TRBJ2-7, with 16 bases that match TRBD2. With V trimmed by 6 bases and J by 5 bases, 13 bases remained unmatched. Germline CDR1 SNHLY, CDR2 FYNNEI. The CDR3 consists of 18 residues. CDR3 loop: CASRPGTSGRAEKNEQYF. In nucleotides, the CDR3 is TGTGCCAGCAGGCCCGGGACTAGCGGGAGGGCCGAAAAGAACGAGCAGTACTTC.

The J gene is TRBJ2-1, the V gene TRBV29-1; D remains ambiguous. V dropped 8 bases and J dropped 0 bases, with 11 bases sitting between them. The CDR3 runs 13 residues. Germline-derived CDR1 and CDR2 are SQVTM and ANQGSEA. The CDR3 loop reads CSLEGSSYNEQFF. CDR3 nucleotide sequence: TGCAGCTTGGAAGGAAGCTCCTACAATGAGCAGTTCTTC.

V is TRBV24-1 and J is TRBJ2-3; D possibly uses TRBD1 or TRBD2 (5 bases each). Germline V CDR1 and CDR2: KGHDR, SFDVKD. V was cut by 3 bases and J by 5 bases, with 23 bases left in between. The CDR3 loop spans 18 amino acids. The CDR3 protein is CATSDPSLGTQGRDTQYF. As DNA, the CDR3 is TGTGCCACCAGTGATCCATCACTGGGGACCCAGGGCCGAGATACGCAGTATTTT.

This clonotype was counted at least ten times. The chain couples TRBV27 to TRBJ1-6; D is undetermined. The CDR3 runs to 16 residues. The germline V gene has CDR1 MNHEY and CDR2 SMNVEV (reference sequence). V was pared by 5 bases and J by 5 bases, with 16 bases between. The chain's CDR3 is CASSTNSPADNSPLHF. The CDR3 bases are TGTGCCAGCAGTACCAATTCCCCAGCAGATAATTCACCCCTCCACTTT.

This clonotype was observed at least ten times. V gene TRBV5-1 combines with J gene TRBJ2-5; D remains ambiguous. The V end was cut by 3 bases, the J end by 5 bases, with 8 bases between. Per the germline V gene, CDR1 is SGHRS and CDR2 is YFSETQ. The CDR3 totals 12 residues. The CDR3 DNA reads TGCGCCAGCAGCTCCTACGGGGAGACCCAGTACTTC. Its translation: CASSSYGETQYF.

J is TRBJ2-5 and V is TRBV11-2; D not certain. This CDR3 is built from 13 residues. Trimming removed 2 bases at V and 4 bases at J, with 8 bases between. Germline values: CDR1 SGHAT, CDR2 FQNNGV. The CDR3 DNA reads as TGTGCCAGCAGCTTAACCCCCACAGAGACCCAGTACTTC. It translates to CASSLTPTETQYF.

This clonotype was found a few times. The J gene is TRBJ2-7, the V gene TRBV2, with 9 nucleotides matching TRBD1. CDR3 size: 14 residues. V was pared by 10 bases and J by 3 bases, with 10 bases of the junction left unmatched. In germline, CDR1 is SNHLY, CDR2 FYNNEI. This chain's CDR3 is CAIAPGTGYYEQYF. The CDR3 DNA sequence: TGTGCCATCGCCCCGGGGACAGGGTACTACGAGCAGTACTTC. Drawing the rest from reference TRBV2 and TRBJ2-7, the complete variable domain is EPEVTQTPSHQVTQMGQEVILRCVPISNHLYFYWYRQILGQKVEFLVSFYNNEISEKSEIFDDQFSVERPDGSNFTLKIRSTKLEDSAMYFCAIAPGTGYYEQYFGPGTRLTVT.

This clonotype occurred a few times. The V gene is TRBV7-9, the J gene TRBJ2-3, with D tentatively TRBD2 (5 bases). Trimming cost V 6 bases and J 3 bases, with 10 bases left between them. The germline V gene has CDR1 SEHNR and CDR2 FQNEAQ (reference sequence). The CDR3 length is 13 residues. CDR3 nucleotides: TGTGCCAGCAGTCTCGGGATAACAGATACGCAGTATTTT. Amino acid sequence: CASSLGITDTQYF.

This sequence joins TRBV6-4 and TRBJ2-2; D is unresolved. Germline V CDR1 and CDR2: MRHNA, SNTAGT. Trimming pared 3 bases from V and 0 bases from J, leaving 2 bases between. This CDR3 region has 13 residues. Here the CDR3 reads CASSEANTGELFF. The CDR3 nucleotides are TGTGCCAGCAGTGAAGCGAACACCGGGGAGCTGTTTTTT.

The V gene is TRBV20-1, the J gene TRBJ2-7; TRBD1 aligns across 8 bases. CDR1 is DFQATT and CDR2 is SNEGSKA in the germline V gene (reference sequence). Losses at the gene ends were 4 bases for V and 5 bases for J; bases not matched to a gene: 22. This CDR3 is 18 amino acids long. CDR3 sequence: CSAKPLARKQGVGDEQYF. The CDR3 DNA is TGCAGTGCTAAGCCGCTGGCGAGAAAACAGGGGGTAGGAGACGAGCAGTACTTC.

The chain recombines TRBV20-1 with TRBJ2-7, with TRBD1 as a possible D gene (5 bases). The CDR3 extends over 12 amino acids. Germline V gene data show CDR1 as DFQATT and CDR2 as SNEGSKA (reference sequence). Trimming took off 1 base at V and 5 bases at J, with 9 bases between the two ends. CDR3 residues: CSARVEGDEQYF. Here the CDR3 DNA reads TGCAGTGCTAGAGTAGAAGGGGACGAGCAGTACTTC.

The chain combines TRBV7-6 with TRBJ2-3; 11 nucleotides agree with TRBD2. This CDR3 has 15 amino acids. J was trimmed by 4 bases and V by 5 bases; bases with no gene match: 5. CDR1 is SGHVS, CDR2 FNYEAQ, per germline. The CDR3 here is CASSKGLAVPDTQYF. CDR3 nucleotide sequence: TGTGCCAGCAGCAAGGGACTAGCGGTCCCAGATACGCAGTATTTT.

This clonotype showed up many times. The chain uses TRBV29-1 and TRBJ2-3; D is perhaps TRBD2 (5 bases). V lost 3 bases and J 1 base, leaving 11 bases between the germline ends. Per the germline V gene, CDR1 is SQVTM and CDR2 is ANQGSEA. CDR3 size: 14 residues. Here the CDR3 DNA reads TGCAGCGTTGAGAGAGCGGTGGGCACAGATACGCAGTATTTT. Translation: CSVERAVGTDTQYF.

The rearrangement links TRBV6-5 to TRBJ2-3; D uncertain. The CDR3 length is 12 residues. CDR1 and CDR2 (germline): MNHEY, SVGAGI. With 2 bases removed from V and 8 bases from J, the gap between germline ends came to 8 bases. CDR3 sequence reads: CASSYGVSTQYF. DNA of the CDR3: TGTGCCAGCAGTTACGGGGTATCTACGCAGTATTTT.

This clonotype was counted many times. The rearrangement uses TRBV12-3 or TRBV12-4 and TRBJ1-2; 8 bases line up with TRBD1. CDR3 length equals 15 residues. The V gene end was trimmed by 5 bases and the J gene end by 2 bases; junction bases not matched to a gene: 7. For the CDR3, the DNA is TGTGCCAGCAGTCCCAGGGACAGGACGAACTATGGCTACACCTTC. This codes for CASSPRDRTNYGYTF.

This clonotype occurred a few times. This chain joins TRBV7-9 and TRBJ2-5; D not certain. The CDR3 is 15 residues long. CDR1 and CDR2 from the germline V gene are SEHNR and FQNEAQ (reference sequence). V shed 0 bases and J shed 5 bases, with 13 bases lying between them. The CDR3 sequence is CASSLAAQDRETQYF. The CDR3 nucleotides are TGTGCCAGCAGCTTAGCGGCTCAGGACCGGGAGACCCAGTACTTC. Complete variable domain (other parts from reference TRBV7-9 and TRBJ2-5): DTGVSQNPRHKITKRGQNVTFRCDPISEHNRLYWYRQTLGQGPEFLTYFQNEAQLEKSRLLSDRFSAERPKGSFSTLEIQRTEQGDSAMYLCASSLAAQDRETQYFGPGTRLLVL.

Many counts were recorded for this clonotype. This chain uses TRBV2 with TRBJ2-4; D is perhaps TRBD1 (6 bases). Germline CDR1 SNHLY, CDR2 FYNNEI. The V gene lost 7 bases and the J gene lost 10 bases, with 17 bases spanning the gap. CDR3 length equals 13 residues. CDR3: CASTVPGTQIQYF. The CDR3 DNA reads TGTGCCAGCACGGTCCCCGGGACACAGATTCAGTACTTC.

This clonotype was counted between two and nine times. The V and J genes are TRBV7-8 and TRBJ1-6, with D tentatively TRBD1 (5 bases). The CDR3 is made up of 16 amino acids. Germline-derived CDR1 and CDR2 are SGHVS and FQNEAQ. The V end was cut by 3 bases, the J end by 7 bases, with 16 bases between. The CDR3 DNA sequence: TGTGCCAGCAGCTTGGGGCGTCAGGCAGTGAATTCACCCCTCCACTTT. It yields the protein CASSLGRQAVNSPLHF.

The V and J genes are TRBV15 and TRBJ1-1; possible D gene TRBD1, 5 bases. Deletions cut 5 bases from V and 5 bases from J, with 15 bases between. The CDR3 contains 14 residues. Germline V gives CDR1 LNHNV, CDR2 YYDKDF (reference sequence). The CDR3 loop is CATSHPQGWTEAFF. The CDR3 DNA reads TGTGCCACCAGCCACCCCCAGGGATGGACTGAAGCTTTCTTT.

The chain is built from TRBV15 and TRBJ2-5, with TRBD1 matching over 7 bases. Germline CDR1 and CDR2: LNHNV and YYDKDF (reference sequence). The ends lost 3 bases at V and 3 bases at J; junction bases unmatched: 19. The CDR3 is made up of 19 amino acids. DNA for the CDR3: TGTGCCACCAGCAGGTCTAAGTCTCTTATTAGGACAGGTGAAGAGACCCAGTACTTC. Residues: CATSRSKSLIRTGEETQYF. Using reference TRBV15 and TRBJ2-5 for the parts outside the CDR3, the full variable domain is DAMVIQNPRYQVTQFGKPVTLSCSQTLNHNVMYWYQQKSSQAPKLLFHYYDKDFNNEADTPDNFQSRRPNTSFCFLDIRSPGLGDTAMYLCATSRSKSLIRTGEETQYFGPGTRLLVL.

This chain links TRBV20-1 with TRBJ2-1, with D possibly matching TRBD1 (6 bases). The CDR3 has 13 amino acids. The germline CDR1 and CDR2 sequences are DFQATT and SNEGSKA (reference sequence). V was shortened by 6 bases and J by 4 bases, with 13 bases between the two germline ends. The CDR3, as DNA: TGCAGTGCAAAGCCCGGGACATACAATGAGCAGTTCTTC. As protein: CSAKPGTYNEQFF.

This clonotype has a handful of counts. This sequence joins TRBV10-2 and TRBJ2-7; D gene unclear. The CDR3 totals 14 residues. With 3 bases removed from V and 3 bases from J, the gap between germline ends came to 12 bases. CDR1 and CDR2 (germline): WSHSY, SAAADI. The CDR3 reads CASSEPGLDYEQYF. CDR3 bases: TGCGCCAGCAGTGAACCGGGCTTGGACTACGAGCAGTACTTC.

CDR3 in amino acids: CASSLRGSAGELFF. The CDR3 DNA reads as TGTGCCAGCAGTTTAAGGGGGAGCGCCGGGGAGCTGTTTTTT. The chain has TRBV9 and TRBJ2-2; D is possibly TRBD1 (6 bases). Germline V gives CDR1 SGDLS, CDR2 YYNGEE. V lost 5 bases and J lost 6, with 14 bases in between. The CDR3 runs to 14 residues.